This passage covers 28 T cell receptor beta chains from one sample sequenced in a study of cytomegalovirus exposure and HLA in healthy donors. A multiplex PCR was run with 60 Vbeta primers and 13 Jbeta primers. Here immunoSEQ multiplex PCR was the method, and the copy in TCRdb shows in-frame clones only, minus some. The sample carries more than 95,000 clones, about two thirds recorded once. The sequencing input was PBMCs. Every receptor here comes from a man aged 30-40 years in good health and CMV-seronegative.

In DNA, the CDR3 is TGTGCCAGCAGTTCCGGGGCTAATGAAAAACTGTTTTTT. This encodes CASSSGANEKLFF. The chain links TRBV25-1 to TRBJ1-4, with unresolved D. Trimming took 5 bases from V and 3 from J, leaving 7 bases between them. Germline V gene sequence: CDR1 MGHDK, CDR2 SYGVNS. This CDR3 contains 13 residues.

The J gene is TRBJ1-1, the V gene TRBV5-1, with D tentatively TRBD1 (6 bases). The CDR3 extends over 13 amino acids. Trimming stripped 4 bases from V and 6 bases from J, with 13 bases between. In germline, CDR1 is SGHRS, CDR2 YFSETQ. Written as DNA, the CDR3 is TGCGCCAGCAGCCGGGGGGGGCAAGCTGAAGCTTTCTTT. Translated, it gives CASSRGGQAEAFF.

The chain combines TRBV28 with TRBJ1-5; tentatively, D is TRBD1 (5 bases). The CDR3 is 15 residues long. The V gene's germline CDR1 is MDHEN and CDR2 SYDVKM. Trimming stripped 6 bases from V and 4 bases from J, with 16 bases between. In nucleotides, the CDR3 is TGTGCCAGCAGCCGGGGGGATCCCGGGAATCAGCCCCAGCATTTT. It encodes CASSRGDPGNQPQHF.

This chain links TRBV10-3 with TRBJ2-3, with D possibly TRBD1 on 6 matching bases. The ends were cut back, 10 bases at V and 2 bases at J, with 25 bases in the middle. This CDR3 has 17 amino acids. Per the germline V gene, CDR1 is ENHRY and CDR2 is SYGVKD. CDR3 amino acids: CATKISGAGVSTDTQYF. The CDR3, as DNA: TGTGCCACCAAAATTTCTGGGGCAGGGGTATCCACAGATACGCAGTATTTT.

The genes are TRBV9 and TRBJ1-2; D may be TRBD1 (5 bases). CDR3 length: 13 residues. Trimming left V 4 bases short and J 3 bases short, with 10 bases between. The V gene's germline CDR1 is SGDLS and CDR2 YYNGEE. The CDR3 DNA reads as TGTGCCAGCAGCAACCAGGGATACTATGGCTACACCTTC. This encodes CASSNQGYYGYTF. Supplemented by reference TRBV9 and TRBJ1-2, the full variable domain reads DSGVTQTPKHLITATGQRVTLRCSPRSGDLSVYWYQQSLDQGLQFLIQYYNGEERAKGNILERFSAQQFPDLHSELNLSSLELGDSALYFCASSNQGYYGYTFGSGTRLTVV.

This chain links TRBV19 with TRBJ2-1, with TRBD2 matching over 12 bases. After removal of 3 bases from V and 7 bases from J, the junction contained 4 bases not matched to a gene. The CDR3 length is 15 residues. The germline V gene encodes CDR1 LNHDA and CDR2 SQIVND (reference sequence). CDR3 amino acids: CASSIQLAGGNEQFF. CDR3 bases: TGTGCCAGTAGTATCCAACTAGCGGGGGGTAATGAGCAGTTCTTC.

The chain employs TRBV5-1 and TRBJ2-3, with 7 bases that match TRBD1. V lost 6 bases and J lost 2; bases outside the gene matches: 6. Germline CDR1 and CDR2: SGHRS and YFSETQ. This CDR3 has 14 residues. This CDR3 is CASNRDSFTDTQYF. In nucleotides, the CDR3 is TGCGCCAGCAACCGGGACAGCTTCACAGATACGCAGTATTTT. Using reference TRBV5-1 and TRBJ2-3 for the parts outside the CDR3, the full variable domain is KAGVTQTPRYLIKTRGQQVTLSCSPISGHRSVSWYQQTPGQGLQFLFEYFSETQRNKGNFPGRFSGRQFSNSRSEMNVSTLELGDSALYLCASNRDSFTDTQYFGPGTRLTVL.

V and J are TRBV6-1 and TRBJ1-1; D may be TRBD1 (5 bases). V shed 7 bases and J shed 7 bases, with 19 bases lying between them. The length of the CDR3 is 14 residues. Germline CDR1 is MNHNS and CDR2 is SASEGT. Here the CDR3 reads CASIFLTGSGEAFF. The CDR3 bases are TGTGCCAGCATTTTCCTAACAGGCTCGGGTGAAGCTTTCTTT.

V usage is TRBV18 and J usage is TRBJ2-3; 7 bases are a match to TRBD2. The CDR3 covers 15 residues. Germline-derived CDR1 and CDR2 are KGHSH and LQKENI. The V gene end was trimmed by 3 bases and the J gene end by 1 base; junction bases not matched to a gene: 4. The DNA for the CDR3 is TGTGCCAGCTCACCTCGGGCGGGGGGCACAGATACGCAGTATTTT. It encodes CASSPRAGGTDTQYF. Full variable domain (outside the CDR3, taken from reference TRBV18 and TRBJ2-3): NAGVMQNPRHLVRRRGQEARLRCSPMKGHSHVYWYRQLPEEGLKFMVYLQKENIIDESGMPKERFSAEFPKEGPSILRIQQVVRGDSAAYFCASSPRAGGTDTQYFGPGTRLTVL.

This sequence joins TRBV5-1 and TRBJ1-1; D is undetermined. The length of the CDR3 is 13 residues. The germline CDR1 and CDR2 sequences are SGHRS and YFSETQ. V was clipped by 3 bases and J by 4 bases, with 10 bases between them. The CDR3, as DNA: TGCGCCAGCAGCTCAGGACTGGTCACTGAAGCTTTCTTT. It codes for CASSSGLVTEAFF.

The rearrangement joins TRBV11-2 to TRBJ1-2; D might be TRBD1 (5 bases). Deletions cut 5 bases from V and 5 bases from J, with 12 bases between. The CDR3 spans 13 residues. Germline V CDR1 and CDR2: SGHAT, FQNNGV. The CDR3 is CASSPGTYYGYTF. The CDR3, as DNA: TGTGCCAGCAGCCCAGGGACTTATTATGGCTACACCTTC.

V gene TRBV30 combines with J gene TRBJ1-5, with D possibly TRBD1 on 6 matching bases. Germline values: CDR1 GTSNPN, CDR2 SVGIG (reference sequence). The CDR3 runs to 14 residues. The V end lost 5 bases, the J end lost 4 bases, and 15 bases lay between the germline ends. The DNA of the CDR3 is TGTGCCTGGTCAAGGGGGTTGGGGAATCAGCCCCAGCATTTT. Translating it yields CAWSRGLGNQPQHF.

This clone was counted a single time. The chain recombines TRBV4-1 with TRBJ1-2; the D is unclear. Germline CDR1 reads MGHRA; CDR2 reads YSYEKL. Trimming took 2 bases from V and 3 from J, leaving 13 bases between them. The CDR3 is 15 residues long. The CDR3 is CASSQKQVGDYGYTF. The CDR3 DNA reads as TGCGCCAGCAGCCAAAAGCAAGTGGGAGACTATGGCTACACCTTC.

CDR3 in DNA: TGTGCCAGCAGTTTTACAGGGGCCCCTTTGGAACTGTTTTTT. It is translated as CASSFTGAPLELFF. The chain joins TRBV27 to TRBJ1-4; 7 nucleotides match TRBD1. Germline V gene sequence: CDR1 MNHEY, CDR2 SMNVEV (reference sequence). The CDR3 totals 14 residues. The V gene end was trimmed by 3 bases and the J gene end by 12 bases; junction bases not matched to a gene: 10. Using reference TRBV27 and TRBJ1-4 for the parts outside the CDR3, the full variable domain is EAQVTQNPRYLITVTGKKLTVTCSQNMNHEYMSWYRQDPGLGLRQIYYSMNVEVTDKGDVPEGYKVSRKEKRNFPLILESPSPNQTSLYFCASSFTGAPLELFFGSGTQLSVL.

The V call is TRBV7-9, the J call TRBJ2-1, with a weak D call TRBD2 (7 bases). This CDR3 has 12 amino acids. The germline V gene encodes CDR1 SEHNR and CDR2 FQNEAQ (reference sequence). Trimming pared 3 bases from V and 8 bases from J, leaving 8 bases between. The CDR3, as DNA: TGTGCCAGCAGCTTCGGGGGGCATGAGCAGTTCTTC. Its protein product is CASSFGGHEQFF.

This clone was counted between two and nine times. The chain joins TRBV23-1 to TRBJ2-7, with 8 bases matching TRBD1. TRBV23-1 is an ORF, with its function uncertain. CDR3 size: 16 residues. The V segment lost 4 bases and the J segment 3 bases; nucleotides outside the gene matches: 11. DNA for the CDR3: TGCGCCAGCAGTCTCCAGATGGACAGGGCAAACTACGAGCAGTACTTC. Translating gives CASSLQMDRANYEQYF.

This clone was found once. The junction shows a germline mismatch at one end, possibly a read error. The chain employs TRBV7-7 and TRBJ1-2, with D unclear. This CDR3 is built from 11 residues. Germline assignment: CDR1 SSHAT and CDR2 FNYEAQ (reference sequence). The CDR3 sequence is CASNLNRGYTF. For the CDR3, the DNA is TGTGCTAGCAACCTAAATCGCGGCTACACCTTC.

This clone was seen only a few times. The chain combines TRBV19 with TRBJ2-3; D is unresolved. This CDR3 has 12 residues. CDR1 and CDR2 (germline): LNHDA, SQIVND (reference sequence). V lost 6 bases to trimming and J lost 10 bases, with 14 bases between them. Here the CDR3 DNA reads TGTGCCAGTAGCACACAGTCCTTTCCGCAGTATTTT. It specifies CASSTQSFPQYF.

This sequence joins TRBV10-3 and TRBJ1-1; perhaps TRBD1 as D (5 bases). The V end lost 5 bases, the J end lost 8 bases, and 12 bases lay between the germline ends. CDR3 size: 12 residues. Germline CDR1 is ENHRY and CDR2 is SYGVKD. The CDR3: CAISQGQGEAFF. The CDR3 nucleotides read TGTGCCATCAGTCAAGGACAAGGAGAAGCTTTCTTT.

This clone was seen a few times. The chain employs TRBV28 and TRBJ1-2, with D maybe TRBD1 (5 bases). Trimming removed 6 bases at V and 7 bases at J, with 18 bases between. CDR1 and CDR2 (germline): MDHEN, SYDVKM. The CDR3 length is 14 residues. CDR3 DNA sequence: TGTGCCAGCAGAAATACAGGACGATCATTTGGCTACACCTTC. Translating it yields CASRNTGRSFGYTF.

The rearrangement uses TRBV30 and TRBJ1-4, with D possibly being TRBD1 (6 bases). CDR1 and CDR2 (germline): GTSNPN, SVGIG (reference sequence). Trimming pared 5 bases from V and 8 bases from J, leaving 18 bases between. The length of the CDR3 is 14 residues. In DNA, the CDR3 is TGTGCCTGGCGACCCGGGACACAATCCGAAAAACTGTTTTTT. As protein: CAWRPGTQSEKLFF.

The chain joins TRBV21-1 to TRBJ1-1; TRBD1 is the table's D call and was not checked against the DNA. TRBV21-1 is a pseudogene. The CDR3 has 20 amino acids. The CDR3, as DNA: TGTGCCAGCAGCAAAGGTATACTCTATGCGGACAGGGTGGTCGAGGCTGAAGCTTTCTTT. It encodes CASSKGILYADRVVEAEAFF.

The chain links TRBV7-2 to TRBJ2-3, with D perhaps matching TRBD2 (6 bases). This CDR3 is built from 15 residues. CDR1 is SGHTA and CDR2 is FQGNSA in the germline V gene. V was shortened by 5 bases and J by 0 bases, with 12 bases between the two germline ends. The CDR3 DNA reads TGTGCCAGCAGCGACCAGCGGGCCAGCACAGATACGCAGTATTTT. As protein: CASSDQRASTDTQYF. Variable domain in full (rest from reference TRBV7-2 and TRBJ2-3): GAGVSQSPSNKVTEKGKDVELRCDPISGHTALYWYRQSLGQGLEFLIYFQGNSAPDKSGLPSDRFSAERTGGSVSTLTIQRTQQEDSAVYLCASSDQRASTDTQYFGPGTRLTVL.

V is TRBV6-1 and J is TRBJ1-1; D gene uncertain. The CDR3 length is 15 residues. Trimming removed 3 bases at V and 0 bases at J, with 11 bases between. In germline, CDR1 is MNHNS, CDR2 SASEGT. The CDR3 DNA is TGTGCCAGCAGTGAGGCCCATGGTATGAACACTGAAGCTTTCTTT. Amino acid sequence: CASSEAHGMNTEAFF.

The chain carries TRBV30 and TRBJ1-4; no clear D. This CDR3 contains 16 residues. With 7 bases removed from V and 0 bases from J, the gap between germline ends came to 18 bases. Germline CDR1 GTSNPN, CDR2 SVGIG (reference sequence). In nucleotides, the CDR3 is TGTGCCTCCACGGACTCCGCCCGAGCAACTAATGAAAAACTGTTTTTT. Translation gives CASTDSARATNEKLFF.

Only a few counts were recorded for this clone. CDR3 in DNA: TGTGCCAGCAGTTTACCGTATTCACCCCTCCACTTT. The encoded protein is CASSLPYSPLHF. The chain carries TRBV27 and TRBJ1-6, with no clear D. This CDR3 spans 12 amino acids. V was pared by 2 bases and J by 8 bases, with 4 bases between. The germline V gene has CDR1 MNHEY and CDR2 SMNVEV (reference sequence).

The chain is built from TRBV4-1 and TRBJ2-3, with 16 bases lining up with TRBD2. CDR3 length: 19 residues. Germline CDR1 is MGHRA and CDR2 is YSYEKL. Trimming removed 1 base from V and 3 bases from J; junction bases left unmatched: 7. In DNA, the CDR3 is TGCGCCAGCAGCCAAGTCCCGGGACTAGCGGGGGGGGATACAGATACGCAGTATTTT. Protein: CASSQVPGLAGGDTDTQYF.

The chain links TRBV7-6 to TRBJ1-2; TRBD1 matches 10 bases. The CDR3 runs 16 residues. V lost 5 bases, J lost 8 bases, and 14 bases stayed unmatched. CDR1 and CDR2 (germline): SGHVS, FNYEAQ. In DNA, the CDR3 is TGTGCCAGCAGCCGGGTCCCGGGACAGGGGTCCGGGGGCTACACCTTC. Amino acid sequence: CASSRVPGQGSGGYTF.